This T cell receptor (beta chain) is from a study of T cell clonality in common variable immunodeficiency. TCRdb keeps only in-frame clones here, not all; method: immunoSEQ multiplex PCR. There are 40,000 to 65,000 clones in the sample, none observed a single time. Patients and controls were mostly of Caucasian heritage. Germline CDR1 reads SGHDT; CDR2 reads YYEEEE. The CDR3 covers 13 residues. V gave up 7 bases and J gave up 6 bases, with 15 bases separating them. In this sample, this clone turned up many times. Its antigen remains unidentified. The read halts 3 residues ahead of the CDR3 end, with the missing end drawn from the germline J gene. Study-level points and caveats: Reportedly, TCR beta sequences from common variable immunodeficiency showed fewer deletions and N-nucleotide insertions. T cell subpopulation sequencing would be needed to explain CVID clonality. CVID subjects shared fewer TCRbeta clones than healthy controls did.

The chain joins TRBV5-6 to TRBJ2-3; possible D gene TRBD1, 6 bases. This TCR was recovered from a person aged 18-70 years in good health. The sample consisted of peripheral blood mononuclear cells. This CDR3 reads CASDGQGFDTQYF. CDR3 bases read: TGTGCCAGCGATGGCCAGGGGTTTGATACG.